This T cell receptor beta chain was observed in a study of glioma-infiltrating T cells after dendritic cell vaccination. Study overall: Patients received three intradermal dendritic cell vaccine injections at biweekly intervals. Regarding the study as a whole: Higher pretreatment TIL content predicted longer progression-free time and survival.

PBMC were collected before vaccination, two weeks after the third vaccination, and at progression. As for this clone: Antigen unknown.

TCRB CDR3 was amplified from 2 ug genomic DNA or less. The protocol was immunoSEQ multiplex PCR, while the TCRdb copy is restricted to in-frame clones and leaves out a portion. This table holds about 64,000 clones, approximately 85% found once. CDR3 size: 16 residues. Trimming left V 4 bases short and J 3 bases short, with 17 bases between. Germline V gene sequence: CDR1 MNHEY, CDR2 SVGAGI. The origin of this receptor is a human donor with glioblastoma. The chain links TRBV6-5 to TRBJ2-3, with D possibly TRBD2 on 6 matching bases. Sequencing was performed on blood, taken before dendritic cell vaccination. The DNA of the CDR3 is TGTGCCAGCAGTTCCCGGGTGGGAGGCAGGACAGATACGCAGTATTTT. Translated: CASSSRVGGRTDTQYF.